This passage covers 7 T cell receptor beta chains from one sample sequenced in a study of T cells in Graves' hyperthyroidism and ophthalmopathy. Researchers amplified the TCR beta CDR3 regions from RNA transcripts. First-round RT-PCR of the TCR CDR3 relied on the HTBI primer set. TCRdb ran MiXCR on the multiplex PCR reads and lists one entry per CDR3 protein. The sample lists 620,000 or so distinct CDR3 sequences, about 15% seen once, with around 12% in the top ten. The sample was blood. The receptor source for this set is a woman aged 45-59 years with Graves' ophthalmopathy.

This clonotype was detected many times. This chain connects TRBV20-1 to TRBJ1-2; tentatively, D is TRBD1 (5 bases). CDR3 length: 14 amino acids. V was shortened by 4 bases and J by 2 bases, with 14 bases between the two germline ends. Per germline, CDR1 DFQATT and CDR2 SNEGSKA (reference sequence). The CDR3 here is CSAIGSGRNYGYTF. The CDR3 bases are TGCAGTGCTATAGGTTCAGGGAGGAACTATGGCTACACCTTC.

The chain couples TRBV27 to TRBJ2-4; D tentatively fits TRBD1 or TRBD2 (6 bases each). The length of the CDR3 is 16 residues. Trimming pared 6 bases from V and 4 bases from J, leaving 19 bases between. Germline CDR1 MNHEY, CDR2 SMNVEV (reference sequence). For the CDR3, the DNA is TGTGCCAGCAGCGGAGGGGGATACCCGCCTAAAAACATTCAGTACTTC. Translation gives CASSGGGYPPKNIQYF.

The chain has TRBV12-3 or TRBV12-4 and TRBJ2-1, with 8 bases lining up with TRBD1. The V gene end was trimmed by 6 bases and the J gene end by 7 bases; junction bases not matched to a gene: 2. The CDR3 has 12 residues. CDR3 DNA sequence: TGTGCCAGCAGGACAGGGGAGAATGAGCAGTTCTTC. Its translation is CASRTGENEQFF.

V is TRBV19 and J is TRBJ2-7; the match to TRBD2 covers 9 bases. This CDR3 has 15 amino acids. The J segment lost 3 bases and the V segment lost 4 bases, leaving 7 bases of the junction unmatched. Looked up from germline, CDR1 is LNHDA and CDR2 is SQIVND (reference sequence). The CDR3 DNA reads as TGTGCCAGTAGTAGATTTAGCGGGAGAGGCTACGAGCAGTACTTC. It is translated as CASSRFSGRGYEQYF.

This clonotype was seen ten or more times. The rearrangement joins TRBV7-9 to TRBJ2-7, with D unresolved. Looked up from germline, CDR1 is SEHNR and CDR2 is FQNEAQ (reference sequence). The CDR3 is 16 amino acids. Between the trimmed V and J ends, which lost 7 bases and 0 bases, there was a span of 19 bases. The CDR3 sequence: CASTADTTVTSYEQYF. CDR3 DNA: TGTGCCAGCACCGCCGACACGACTGTTACCTCCTACGAGCAGTACTTC.

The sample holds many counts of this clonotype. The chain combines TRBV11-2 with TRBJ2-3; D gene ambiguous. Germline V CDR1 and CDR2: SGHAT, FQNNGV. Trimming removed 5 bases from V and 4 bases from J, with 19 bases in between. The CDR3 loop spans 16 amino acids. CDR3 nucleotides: TGTGCCAGCAGCCCGGCCTGGAGAAGTGTCTCAGATACGCAGTATTTT. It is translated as CASSPAWRSVSDTQYF.

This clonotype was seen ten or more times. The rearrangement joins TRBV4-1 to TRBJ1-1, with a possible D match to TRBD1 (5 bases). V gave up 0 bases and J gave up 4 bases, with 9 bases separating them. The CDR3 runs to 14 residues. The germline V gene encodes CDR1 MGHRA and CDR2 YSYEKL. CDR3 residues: CASSQDLRVTEAFF. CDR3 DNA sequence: TGCGCCAGCAGCCAAGACCTCAGGGTCACTGAAGCTTTCTTT.